One and the same sample provided the 10 T cell receptor beta chains below, sequenced in a study of OX40 agonist ivuxolimab in advanced cancers. The method was immunoSEQ multiplex PCR; TCRdb's version includes in-frame clones alone and lacks a portion of them. This table holds over 55,000 clones, about 92% found once. Sequences were derived from CD4+ or CD8+ T cells sorted from blood, sampled in a trial of the OX40 agonist ivuxolimab. These receptors came from an adult with an advanced solid tumor such as melanoma, head and neck, liver or kidney cancer.

The chain is built from TRBV4-1 and TRBJ1-2, with D possibly matching TRBD1 (6 bases). V was clipped by 2 bases and J by 8 bases, with 15 bases between them. Germline V gene lookup returns CDR1 MGHRA and CDR2 YSYEKL. The CDR3 loop spans 14 amino acids. CDR3 sequence: CASSQPGTRGGYTF. The CDR3 DNA is TGCGCCAGCAGCCAACCCGGGACAAGGGGCGGCTACACCTTC.

This clone came up once. The chain uses TRBV11-1 and TRBJ2-5; tentatively, D is TRBD1 or TRBD2 (5 bases each). The CDR3 is 15 residues long. Trimming shortened V by 0 bases and J by 4 bases, and 12 bases separated the two germline ends. Germline assignment: CDR1 SGHAT and CDR2 FQDESV (reference sequence). CDR3 DNA sequence: TGTGCCAGCAGCTTAGCACCAGGGACGGGAGAGACCCAGTACTTC. As protein: CASSLAPGTGETQYF.

The J gene is TRBJ1-4, the V gene TRBV23-1; a possible D gene is TRBD1 (5 bases). TRBV23-1 is classed as an ORF, of uncertain function. CDR3 length equals 12 residues. Trimming shortened V by 7 bases and J by 3 bases, and 6 bases separated the two germline ends. DNA for the CDR3: TGCGCCAGCATCAGGGCTAATGAAAAACTGTTTTTT. It codes for CASIRANEKLFF.

The chain uses TRBV5-1 and TRBJ1-2; 8 bases are a match to TRBD1. The CDR3 extends over 14 amino acids. The germline V gene encodes CDR1 SGHRS and CDR2 YFSETQ. After removal of 4 bases from V and 5 bases from J, the junction contained 7 bases not matched to a gene. The CDR3 nucleotides read TGCGCCAGCAGCCCGACAGGGGAGTCATATGGCTACACCTTC. This sequence encodes CASSPTGESYGYTF.

This clone was counted a single time. The chain uses TRBV5-6 and TRBJ2-1; D might be TRBD1 (6 bases). The germline V gene encodes CDR1 SGHDT and CDR2 YYEEEE. The CDR3 covers 16 residues. Deletions cut 0 bases from V and 1 base from J, with 11 bases between. CDR3 amino acids: CASSLVGDTSYNEQFF. The CDR3 nucleotides read TGTGCCAGCAGCTTGGTAGGGGACACGTCCTACAATGAGCAGTTCTTC. Filled out from reference TRBV5-6 and TRBJ2-1, the complete variable domain reads DAGVTQSPTHLIKTRGQQVTLRCSPKSGHDTVSWYQQALGQGPQFIFQYYEEEERQRGNFPDRFSGHQFPNYSSELNVNALLLGDSALYLCASSLVGDTSYNEQFFGPGTRLTVL.

The chain couples TRBV18 to TRBJ1-1; TRBD1 matches at 8 bases. The CDR3 is 16 amino acids. CDR1 KGHSH and CDR2 LQKENI come from the germline V gene. The ends lost 3 bases at V and 4 bases at J; junction bases unmatched: 10. In DNA, the CDR3 is TGTGCCAGCTCACCCGACAGGGGAAGAGGGAGCACTGAAGCTTTCTTT. Protein: CASSPDRGRGSTEAFF.

This clone came up a few times. This chain links TRBV21-1 with TRBJ2-7. TRBV21-1 is deemed a pseudogene. The CDR3 is made up of 13 amino acids. CDR3 protein: CASRADMDYEQYF. The CDR3 nucleotides are TGTGCCAGCAGAGCGGACATGGACTACGAGCAGTACTTC.

This clone has just one count. The chain uses TRBV5-1 and TRBJ1-1, with a tentative D call TRBD1 (6 bases). Germline assignment: CDR1 SGHRS and CDR2 YFSETQ. The CDR3 covers 14 residues. Trimming shortened V by 7 bases and J by 2 bases, and 15 bases separated the two germline ends. The CDR3 loop is CASHRPGANTEAFF. In DNA form, the CDR3 reads TGCGCCAGCCACAGGCCAGGGGCAAACACTGAAGCTTTCTTT. The entire variable domain, with the rest obtained from reference TRBV5-1 and TRBJ1-1, is as follows: KAGVTQTPRYLIKTRGQQVTLSCSPISGHRSVSWYQQTPGQGLQFLFEYFSETQRNKGNFPGRFSGRQFSNSRSEMNVSTLELGDSALYLCASHRPGANTEAFFGQGTRLTVV.

DNA of the CDR3: TGCGCCAGCAGCTTGGAATCGCCTCGCGGGGGCCACGAGCAGTACTTC. This gives the protein CASSLESPRGGHEQYF. The chain couples TRBV5-1 to TRBJ2-7; tentatively, D is TRBD2 (7 bases). Between the trimmed V and J ends, which lost 0 bases and 5 bases, there was a span of 18 bases. Germline V gene lookup returns CDR1 SGHRS and CDR2 YFSETQ. The CDR3 covers 16 residues.

This clone was observed once. The chain has TRBV10-3 and TRBJ1-5; TRBD1 matches at 10 bases. The CDR3 is made up of 13 amino acids. V shed 8 bases and J 6 bases; nucleotides not matched to a gene: 4. Per the germline V gene, CDR1 is ENHRY and CDR2 is SYGVKD. The DNA of the CDR3 is TGTGCCATCGCCGGGACAGGGGTTCAGCCCCAGCATTTT. Translated, it gives CAIAGTGVQPQHF.